The T cell receptor beta chain described here comes from a study of T cells after yellow fever vaccination. Study in general: For low cell numbers, libraries were made with SMART-Seq v4 Ultra Low Input.

A remark on this clonotype: Antigen specificity is unknown.

Study results and caveats: Booster samples showed a return of most primary-vaccination clones (roughly 96% CD4, about 88% CD8).

Synthesis of TCR cDNA relied on 5'RACE template switching, which attached a universal primer site and UMIs. MiXCR was run by TCRdb on the 5' RACE reads, yielding one entry per CDR3 protein. The sample contains some 350,000 distinct CDR3 sequences, 9.5% to 13% of which appear only once. CDR1 SNHLY and CDR2 FYNNEI come from the germline V gene. The CDR3 extends over 13 amino acids. V lost 7 bases, J lost 4 bases, and 13 bases lay in between. The sample in question was PBMCs, obtained on the day of the first yellow fever vaccination. The chain uses TRBV2 and TRBJ1-2; D might be TRBD1 (6 bases). This receptor was identified in a man aged 18 to 35 who received the YFV17D yellow fever vaccine. Written as DNA, the CDR3 is TGTGCCAGCACTCGGGGGGGCCCCTATGGCTACACCTTC. Amino acid sequence: CASTRGGPYGYTF.